This TCR beta chain was profiled in a study of shared clonotypes between healthy human individuals (dated by TCRdb to 2018 to 2021). Regarding the study in general: Three men and a couple of women, aged 18 to 49 years, made up the cohort. Per donor, three plates each were used for CD4 naive and CD4 memory, two for CD8 naive, and one for CD8 memory. To estimate repertoire size and how much clonotypes are shared between individuals, the study performed deep sequencing of blood TCR repertoires from a few healthy adults. To increase sequencing depth and limit assay-specific biases, TCR repertoire library preparation and sequencing were carried out by different laboratories using diverse techniques. Per donor, leukapheresis produced somewhere between about 0.94 and 9 billion PBMCs. Broader findings and caveats from the paper: The small number of donors limited the genetic and exposure-history diversity represented. Incomplete sequencing was indicated by rarefaction of sorted-subset datasets, despite the large sequencing depth. Across a handful of donors, approximately 4.6% of naive CD4, roughly 3.3% of naive CD8, under 2.5% of memory CD4, and approximately 0.4% of memory CD8 clonotypes were shared. Sampling was restricted to blood, and TCR repertoires in tissue are likely to differ from TCR repertoires in blood. Pairwise subsampling led to the expectation that sequencing depth would affect the degree of clonotype sharing among donors. Estimated clonotype richness was generally larger for naive than for memory subsets. Higher generation probabilities were observed for clonotypes shared by all four sorted-subset donors than for non-shared clonotypes.

Taken from the germline V gene, the CDR1 and CDR2 loops are SGHRS and YFSETQ. The CDR3 has 16 amino acids, counting the end cysteine and phenylalanine. The DNA shown is the 48-base CDR3, in frame from base 1. The V end gives up 3 bases and the J end 0 bases, leaving 5 bases in the junction not matched to a gene. In the case of this clone: Its antigen remains unidentified. Within one base of it there is no much larger clone, and no base qualities were kept.

Healthy HIV-negative adults with no recently reported acute infections or vaccinations were included as donors. All donors were Caucasian adults living in Nashville, Tennessee, USA. CD4+ T cells were enriched by magnetic negative selection, after which naive cells were positively selected on CD45RA and the negative fraction was taken as the memory subset. Blood was collected by leukapheresis, and PBMCs were isolated by Ficoll-Histopaque density gradient centrifugation and then cryopreserved in liquid nitrogen vapor phase. Purity and quantity of every magnetically sorted T cell population were checked by analytical flow cytometry. Genomic DNA was isolated from each sorted fraction and quantified by UV absorbance on a Nanodrop 2000c. Using the deep immunoSEQ assay, TCR CDR3 regions were amplified from genomic DNA by multiplex PCR. Extracted genomic DNA from each cell subset was spread evenly across all wells of several immunoSEQ 96-well plates, with each plate serving as a replicate. For sorted subsets, 200 ng of genomic DNA, equivalent to around 29,000 T cell genomes, went into each replicate PCR. The purified libraries were quantified using a Qubit 3.0 fluorometer, sized with a Bioanalyzer 2100, and then quantified again using the KAPA Library Quantification kit. Every immunoSEQ 96-well plate was sequenced on a separate single-read 150-cycle Illumina NextSeq 550 flow cell. As for the original processing: Because the immunoSEQ output held only junctional sequences and lacked quality scores, the filtering could not match the filtering applied to full-length reads. To assign V/J genes and CDR3, sequences were annotated using PyIR, a Python wrapper for IgBLAST v1.9, with IMGT germline references. Reads were removed for weak V/J assignments (E-value above 1e-6), missing CDR3, stop codons, out-of-frame junctions, or ambiguous translated residues. V3J clonotypes were defined as sequences sharing the same inferred V gene, J gene, and CDR3 amino acid sequence. The percentage overlap between two repertoires was calculated by dividing the number of shared unique clonotypes by the size of the smaller repertoire. Three approaches were used to assess repertoire richness: RTK rarefaction, the Chao1 estimator, and Recon v2.1 estimates of unobserved clonotypes. For all TCRbeta clonotypes obtained by the gDNA method from a few donors, generation probabilities were computed with OLGA. TCRdb re-hosts the immuneACCESS table, in-frame sequences only. Its copies lack some clones; in the studies checked, an unresolved V gene accounts for under half of them, and the cause for the rest is not known. The DNA was the basis for D and trimming; V, J and clone size are from that table. The sample table records about 2.4 million clones; 93% of these occur just once. The top ten clonotypes cover roughly 0.36% of the sample.

Sequenced: naive CD4+ T cells from PBMCs. In the paper's terms, the cell subset or site label means: CD45RA+ positively selected. The source of this sequence is a man between 18 and 29 years old in good health. Some clones in this sample may be carry-over from other donors' samples. Here the chain combines TRBV5-1 and TRBJ2-1, and TRBD2 aligns with 8 junction nucleotides. The CDR3 region has the sequence CASSSSGGASYNEQFF. The nucleotide sequence reads as follows: TGCGCCAGCAGCTCAAGCGGGGGCGCCTCCTACAATGAGCAGTTCTTC.